This is a list of T cell receptor beta chains from one sample in a study of cytomegalovirus exposure and HLA in healthy donors. The assay was immunoSEQ multiplex PCR, and TCRdb's table has in-frame clones only and misses some. The table lists about 180,000 clones, 85% to 90% of them singletons. What was sequenced was PBMCs. The receptors stem from a woman in her 30s in good health and CMV-seronegative. CDR3s include the opening cysteine and the closing phenylalanine or tryptophan. Fields, in order: D gene, V gene, J gene, clone size, CDR3 protein, CDR3 DNA. The D gene is left open where the match is weak. The size entry is marked missing in some rows and otherwise reads once, few, many or a size class.

>-|TRBV9|TRBJ2-7|-
CASRTGNAIRLSSYEQYF
TGTGCCAGTCGTACAGGGAATGCGATCCGCCTTAGCTCCTACGAGCAGTACTTC
>TRBD1|TRBV27|TRBJ2-7|-
CASSYSSGTGDYEQYF
TGTGCCAGCAGTTACTCATCCGGGACAGGGGATTACGAGCAGTACTTC
>TRBD2|TRBV14|TRBJ2-1|once
CASSQESWASGEQFF
TGTGCCAGCAGCCAAGAATCTTGGGCTAGCGGGGAGCAGTTCTTC
>-|TRBV7-9|TRBJ2-3|-
CASSSETAFSTDTQYF
TGTGCCAGCAGCTCGGAGACAGCATTTAGCACAGATACGCAGTATTTT
>TRBD1|TRBV12-5|TRBJ1-5|-
CASGLVPAPRDRFNLEPQHF
TGTGCTAGTGGTTTGGTACCGGCCCCCCGGGACAGATTCAATCTGGAGCCCCAGCATTTT
>TRBD1|TRBV5-1|TRBJ2-2|-
CASSLGGANTGELFF
TGCGCCAGCAGCTTAGGGGGCGCGAACACCGGGGAGCTGTTTTTT
>TRBD2|TRBV27|TRBJ2-1|-
CASSLWGGPNNEQFF
TGTGCCAGCAGTTTATGGGGGGGACCGAACAATGAGCAGTTCTTC
>-|TRBV27|TRBJ1-5|-
CASSATGWQPQHF
TGTGCCAGCAGTGCCACGGGGTGGCAGCCCCAGCATTTT
>-|TRBV29-1|TRBJ2-7|-
CSVELGQSSYEQYF
TGCAGCGTTGAGTTGGGCCAGAGCTCCTACGAGCAGTACTTC
>-|TRBV6-6|TRBJ1-2|once
CASTEPGGYGYTF
TGTGCCAGCACCGAGCCGGGAGGCTATGGCTACACCTTC
>-|TRBV2|TRBJ1-3|-
CASRKGTGVGNTIYF
TGTGCCAGCAGAAAAGGAACGGGGGTCGGAAACACCATATATTTT
>-|TRBV9|TRBJ2-1|-
CASSPRTAYNEQFF
TGTGCCAGCAGCCCACGGACAGCCTACAATGAGCAGTTCTTC
>-|TRBV19|TRBJ2-5|-
CASSIDQGETQYF
TGTGCCAGTAGTATAGACCAGGGGGAGACCCAGTACTTC
>-|TRBV20-1|TRBJ1-2|-
CSADTLYGYTF
TGCAGTGCCGACACTCTCTATGGCTACACCTTC
>TRBD2|TRBV6-5|TRBJ2-7|few
CASSGLVISYEQYF
TGTGCCAGCAGTGGACTAGTAATCTCGTACGAGCAGTACTTC
>-|TRBV6-1|TRBJ1-2|-
CASSESTEYWSYGYTF
TGTGCCAGCAGTGAATCGACAGAGTATTGGAGCTATGGCTACACCTTC
>TRBD1|TRBV5-1|TRBJ2-4|-
CASSLVPQGVSVIQYF
TGCGCCAGCAGCTTGGTCCCCCAGGGGGTCTCCGTCATTCAGTACTTC
>-|TRBV19|TRBJ1-6|-
CASSPRGGGTIYSPLHF
TGTGCCAGTAGTCCCCGAGGGGGGGGCACAATCTATTCACCCCTCCACTTT
>-|TRBV19|TRBJ2-1|-
CASSIGTVNEQFF
TGTGCCAGTAGTATAGGGACAGTCAATGAGCAGTTCTTC
>TRBD2|TRBV7-2|TRBJ2-1|-
CASSGIERGITYNEQFF
TGTGCCAGCAGCGGCATCGAGCGGGGGATAACGTACAATGAGCAGTTCTTC
>TRBD2|TRBV7-2|TRBJ2-7|-
CASSLGLAGAYEQYF
TGTGCCAGCAGCTTAGGGCTAGCGGGGGCCTACGAGCAGTACTTC
>-|TRBV18|TRBJ1-2|-
CASSPTTETEPNYGYTF
TGTGCCAGCTCACCCACCACGGAGACAGAGCCCAACTATGGCTACACCTTC
>-|TRBV9|TRBJ1-4|-
CASSPSNAGNEKLFF
TGTGCCAGCAGCCCGTCGAACGCGGGTAATGAAAAACTGTTTTTT
>TRBD2|TRBV7-2|TRBJ2-1|few
CASRQKLAGVLNEQFF
TGTGCCAGCAGACAAAAACTAGCGGGGGTACTGAATGAGCAGTTCTTC
>TRBD2|TRBV19|TRBJ2-7|once
CASSIDGGGEQYF
TGTGCCAGTAGTATTGATGGGGGGGGCGAGCAGTACTTC
>-|TRBV13|TRBJ2-1|-
CASSLELAYEQFF
TGTGCCAGCAGCTTAGAGCTAGCGTACGAGCAGTTCTTC
>-|TRBV4-2|TRBJ2-2|-
CASSSSGTPNTGELFF
TGTGCCAGCAGCTCCTCCGGGACTCCGAACACCGGGGAGCTGTTTTTT
>-|TRBV27|TRBJ1-6|few
CASSFGGNYNSPLHF
TGTGCCAGCAGTTTCGGAGGAAACTATAATTCACCCCTCCACTTT
>-|TRBV10-1|TRBJ1-5|-
CASTKTGPLSNQPQHF
TGCGCCAGCACCAAGACAGGACCCCTTAGCAATCAGCCCCAGCATTTT
>-|TRBV7-7|TRBJ2-2|-
CASGQFNTGELFF
TGTGCTAGCGGACAGTTCAACACCGGGGAGCTGTTTTTT
>-|TRBV12-5|TRBJ1-5|-
CASGLVSGVDQPQHF
TGTGCTAGTGGTTTGGTTTCCGGGGTTGATCAGCCCCAGCATTTT
>TRBD1|TRBV27|TRBJ2-7|-
CASSFGHSGGDSYEQYF
TGTGCCAGCAGTTTCGGGCACTCAGGGGGCGACTCCTACGAGCAGTACTTC
>TRBD1|TRBV27|TRBJ2-7|-
CASSLSGTGSLEQYF
TGTGCCAGCAGTTTATCTGGGACAGGGTCTCTCGAGCAGTACTTC
>-|TRBV11-2|TRBJ2-7|-
CASSQAEFREQYF
TGTGCCAGCAGCCAAGCGGAGTTTAGGGAGCAGTACTTC
>-|TRBV6-4|TRBJ2-2|many
CASSDTSTGELFF
TGTGCCAGCAGTGACACTAGCACCGGGGAGCTGTTTTTT
>-|TRBV29-1|TRBJ1-4|-
CSVEDRGGAGEKLFF
TGCAGCGTTGAAGATCGTGGGGGCGCGGGTGAAAAACTGTTTTTT
>-|TRBV4-3|TRBJ2-1|-
CASSPRRQNNEQFF
TGCGCCAGCAGCCCCAGAAGACAGAACAATGAGCAGTTCTTC
>-|TRBV6-1|TRBJ1-2|-
CASRPDSYGYTF
TGTGCCAGCAGGCCGGACAGCTATGGCTACACCTTC
>TRBD2|TRBV5-1|TRBJ2-4|-
CASSLYPAGGVLRAKNIQYF
TGCGCCAGCAGCCTTTATCCAGCGGGGGGGGTCCTCAGAGCCAAAAACATTCAGTACTTC
>TRBD1|TRBV6-5|TRBJ1-1|-
CASSRGTASNTEAFF
TGTGCCAGCAGTAGGGGGACAGCCTCGAACACTGAAGCTTTCTTT
>TRBD1|TRBV30|TRBJ1-1|-
CAWSVGGWRDTEAFF
TGTGCCTGGAGTGTAGGGGGCTGGAGGGACACTGAAGCTTTCTTT
>-|TRBV7-2|TRBJ2-7|once
CASSFTGQGYEQYF
TGTGCCAGCAGCTTTACCGGGCAGGGTTACGAGCAGTACTTC
>-|TRBV27|TRBJ2-1|-
CASSFGPSADNEQFF
TGTGCCAGCAGTTTCGGGCCTAGCGCTGACAATGAGCAGTTCTTC
>TRBD2|TRBV14|TRBJ2-2|-
CASSQRLAGVMSRGGELFF
TGTGCCAGCAGCCAGAGGCTAGCGGGGGTAATGAGCCGAGGCGGGGAGCTGTTTTTT
>TRBD1|TRBV6-5|TRBJ2-1|-
CASSTGTGASEQFF
TGTGCCAGCAGTACCGGGACAGGGGCCAGTGAGCAGTTCTTC
>-|TRBV7-2|TRBJ1-5|-
CASSPGDRQPQHF
TGTGCCAGCAGCCCAGGGGATCGTCAGCCCCAGCATTTT